A selection of T cell receptor beta chains follows, all from one sample in a study of blood T cell repertoires in COVID-19. The method was immunoSEQ multiplex PCR; TCRdb's version includes in-frame clones alone and lacks a portion of them. The repertoire holds around 220,000 clones, around 87% seen once, with roughly a tenth in the top ten. Sequencing input: peripheral blood. These receptors originate from a woman aged 45-65 years with COVID-19, enrolled during active disease. Both conserved end residues are part of each CDR3.

V gene,CDR3 protein
TRBV5-1,CATSGVLNTGELFF
TRBV5-4,CASSPRDRGWGNYGYTF
TRBV30,CAWSVLGPGELFF
TRBV9,CASSEQGAGSPLHF
TRBV28,CASSLGTSDEKLFF
TRBV28,CASSVQGAQGNIQYF
TRBV5-4,CASSLPSGGAGQYF
TRBV5-6,CASSFPGTGDTIYF
TRBV6-5,CASSLARETTGELFF
TRBV19,CASSPTGDSNQPQHF
TRBV3-1/TRBV3-2,CASSQGGQYEKLFF
TRBV5-1,CASSPTGIGIGELFF
TRBV12-3/TRBV12-4,CASSSYSPLHF
TRBV12-3/TRBV12-4,CASSFRQGEAFF
TRBV2,CASRLVIGELFF
TRBV10-2,CATRGGALVGELFF
TRBV10-3,CAIRTTAEAFF